This TCR beta chain was obtained from a study of response to subunit inactivated influenza vaccine. Study-wide findings and caveats: Each seasonal flu vaccination may recruit only limited new T cells, authors suggested.

One entry per CDR3 protein, called by TCRdb with MiXCR from the RT-PCR reads. Of some 300,000 distinct CDR3 sequences in the sample, around 22% were seen once. The CDR3 has 13 residues. Trimming stripped 8 bases from V and 1 base from J, with 14 bases between. Germline CDR1 reads DFQATT; CDR2 reads SNEGSKA (reference sequence). About this clonotype itself: Antigen unknown.

The source of this sequence is a man aged 50 to 69 who received an inactivated influenza vaccine. Sequencing used PBMCs from blood, obtained about 20 months after vaccination. This chain connects TRBV20-1 to TRBJ1-2; D is ambiguous. The CDR3 is CSPLHQDNYGYTF. In DNA form, the CDR3 reads TGCAGTCCTCTCCACCAGGATAACTATGGCTACACCTTC.